These 25 T cell receptor beta chains were sequenced from one sample in a study of blood T cell repertoires in COVID-19. Using immunoSEQ multiplex PCR, the repertoire was profiled, and TCRdb retains in-frame clones only, with some absent. The sample includes 100,000 to 150,000 clones, about 85% of them seen just once. What was sequenced was peripheral blood. The receptors were gathered from an older man with active or convalescent COVID-19.

The chain recombines TRBV19 with TRBJ2-3; D is perhaps TRBD2 (5 bases). The CDR3 runs 13 residues. Trimming shortened V by 5 bases and J by 6 bases, and 12 bases separated the two germline ends. CDR1 LNHDA and CDR2 SQIVND come from the germline V gene (reference sequence). DNA for the CDR3: TGTGCCAGTAGTTCGGGGTGGGTCGATACGCAGTATTTT. Residues: CASSSGWVDTQYF. Based on the CDR3 plus reference TRBV19 and TRBJ2-3, the full variable domain is DGGITQSPKYLFRKEGQNVTLSCEQNLNHDAMYWYRQDPGQGLRLIYYSQIVNDFQKGDIAEGYSVSREKKESFPLTVTSAQKNPTAFYLCASSSGWVDTQYFGPGTRLTVL.

This clone has a single count. The CDR3 loop reads CASSPSLAPEQYF. CDR3 nucleotide sequence: TGTGCCAGCAGCCCCTCACTAGCGCCCGAGCAGTACTTC. The chain is built from TRBV6-5 and TRBJ2-7, with 7 bases matching TRBD2. The CDR3 totals 13 residues. Trimming took 6 bases from V and 6 from J; bases not matched to a gene: 8. Germline V gene sequence: CDR1 MNHEY, CDR2 SVGAGI.

The CDR3 region is CASSRTGGGDTEAFF. For the CDR3, the DNA is TGCGCCAGCAGCCGGACAGGGGGAGGGGACACTGAAGCTTTCTTT. This chain joins TRBV4-1 and TRBJ1-1; 10 bases line up with TRBD1. Per the germline V gene, CDR1 is MGHRA and CDR2 is YSYEKL. This CDR3 is 15 amino acids long. The V gene end was trimmed by 4 bases and the J gene end by 3 bases; junction bases not matched to a gene: 5.

The V and J genes are TRBV11-1 and TRBJ1-2; D possibly corresponds to TRBD1 (6 bases). The V end lost 5 bases, the J end lost 5 bases, and 18 bases lay between the germline ends. Germline values: CDR1 SGHAT, CDR2 FQDESV (reference sequence). The CDR3 consists of 15 residues. CDR3 sequence: CASSPPGTQLYGYTF. In nucleotides, the CDR3 is TGTGCCAGCAGCCCGCCCGGGACACAACTGTATGGCTACACCTTC.

This sequence joins TRBV11-3 and TRBJ2-1, with D unclear. V dropped 5 bases and J dropped 9 bases, with 11 bases sitting between them. Per germline, CDR1 SGHNT and CDR2 YENEEA. This CDR3 spans 12 amino acids. In DNA form, the CDR3 reads TGTGCCAGCAGCCCCCCCGCCGGTGAGCAGTTCTTC. Residues: CASSPPAGEQFF.

The chain is built from TRBV19 and TRBJ2-1; D remains unclear. Per the germline V gene, CDR1 is LNHDA and CDR2 is SQIVND (reference sequence). This CDR3 spans 18 amino acids. V lost 4 bases to trimming and J lost 7 bases, with 26 bases between them. CDR3 amino acids: CASSTFSPGWLIENEQFF. The CDR3 DNA sequence: TGTGCCAGTAGTACCTTTTCCCCCGGGTGGCTCATCGAGAATGAGCAGTTCTTC.

This clone was seen just once. This rearrangement joins TRBV9 to TRBJ2-3, with 10 bases that match TRBD2. V lost 3 bases and J lost 4; bases outside the gene matches: 8. This CDR3 is built from 16 residues. Germline V gives CDR1 SGDLS, CDR2 YYNGEE. The chain's CDR3 is CASSAPLAGVADTQYF. The CDR3 DNA is TGTGCCAGCAGCGCCCCCCTAGCGGGAGTGGCAGATACGCAGTATTTT. The complete variable domain, with remaining parts taken from reference TRBV9 and TRBJ2-3, reads DSGVTQTPKHLITATGQRVTLRCSPRSGDLSVYWYQQSLDQGLQFLIQYYNGEERAKGNILERFSAQQFPDLHSELNLSSLELGDSALYFCASSAPLAGVADTQYFGPGTRLTVL.

This chain connects TRBV3-1 (or the pseudogene TRBV3-2) to TRBJ2-3, with 7 bases aligning to TRBD1. CDR1 is LGHDT, CDR2 YNNKEL, per germline (reference sequence). J lost 1 base, V lost 4 bases, and 5 bases had no gene match. The CDR3 is made up of 15 amino acids. The CDR3 loop is CASSLTGTGTDTQYF. As DNA, the CDR3 is TGTGCCAGCAGCCTGACCGGGACAGGCACAGATACGCAGTATTTT.

The chain couples TRBV7-2 to TRBJ2-1, with 11 nucleotides matching TRBD2. The V and J ends lost 10 bases and 9 bases, in that order; junction bases with no gene match: 14. The V gene's germline CDR1 is SGHTA and CDR2 FQGNSA. This CDR3 contains 15 residues. The CDR3 spells CATTLAGGGYGEQFF. CDR3 bases: TGTGCCACTACGCTAGCGGGAGGCGGGTATGGTGAGCAGTTCTTC.

The chain has TRBV29-1 and TRBJ2-3; D may be TRBD2 (5 bases). This CDR3 is built from 11 residues. From germline, CDR1 is SQVTM and CDR2 ANQGSEA. V shed 7 bases and J shed 4 bases, with 9 bases lying between them. The CDR3 bases are TGCAGCGCCGGGGAATCAGATACGCAGTATTTT. This gives the protein CSAGESDTQYF.

The chain combines TRBV28 with TRBJ2-3; the D is unclear. This CDR3 comprises 14 residues. CDR1 and CDR2 from the germline V gene are MDHEN and SYDVKM. V was cut by 1 base and J by 5 bases, with 10 bases left in between. In DNA, the CDR3 is TGTGCCAGCAGTTTATCCCGGGTCCAAGATACGCAGTATTTT. This gives the protein CASSLSRVQDTQYF.

This chain joins TRBV9 and TRBJ2-3, with 7 nucleotides matching TRBD2. The CDR3 contains 16 residues. Germline loops: CDR1 SGDLS, CDR2 YYNGEE. Trimming removed 0 bases from V and 2 bases from J; junction bases left unmatched: 6. CDR3 residues: CASSVGASGATDTQYF. CDR3 DNA sequence: TGTGCCAGCAGCGTAGGGGCCAGCGGGGCCACAGATACGCAGTATTTT.

The chain is built from TRBV6-2 or TRBV6-3 and TRBJ2-1; 9 bases line up with TRBD1. There are 12 residues in the CDR3. Trimming took 5 bases from V and 15 from J; bases not matched to a gene: 8. Germline V gene data show CDR1 as MNHEY and CDR2 as SVGEGT. This CDR3 is CASSDYRDRVFF. CDR3 DNA sequence: TGTGCCAGCAGTGACTATCGGGACAGGGTGTTCTTC.

The rearrangement links TRBV6-1 to TRBJ2-3; 8 nucleotides align to TRBD1. The CDR3 length is 15 residues. The J segment lost 6 bases and the V segment lost 3 bases, leaving 8 bases of the junction unmatched. Germline V gene sequence: CDR1 MNHNS, CDR2 SASEGT. The CDR3 spells CASSDADRGWDTQYF. In DNA form, the CDR3 reads TGTGCCAGCAGTGACGCTGACAGGGGATGGGATACGCAGTATTTT.

This clone appeared once. The V call is TRBV9, the J call TRBJ2-5; D might be TRBD2 (6 bases). CDR1 SGDLS and CDR2 YYNGEE come from the germline V gene. V was shortened by 3 bases and J by 2 bases, with 11 bases between the two germline ends. This CDR3 has 14 amino acids. The CDR3 DNA sequence: TGTGCCAGCAGCGCCGCTGGGGGGCAAGAGACCCAGTACTTC. Amino acids: CASSAAGGQETQYF.

V usage is TRBV20-1 and J usage is TRBJ2-1; the match to TRBD2 covers 9 bases. The CDR3 has 14 residues. The V gene end was trimmed by 3 bases and the J gene end by 7 bases; junction bases not matched to a gene: 7. CDR1 is DFQATT, CDR2 SNEGSKA, per germline (reference sequence). The CDR3 sequence is CSASGLAGLNEQFF. The DNA for the CDR3 is TGCAGTGCTAGTGGTCTAGCGGGACTGAATGAGCAGTTCTTC.

The chain is built from TRBV19 and TRBJ1-2; TRBD1 is a possible D gene (5 bases). V was cut by 2 bases and J by 3 bases, with 10 bases left in between. This CDR3 is built from 14 residues. Per germline, CDR1 LNHDA and CDR2 SQIVND (reference sequence). CDR3 nucleotides: TGTGCCAGTAGTATACGCTGGGGGGACTATGGCTACACCTTC. Its translation: CASSIRWGDYGYTF.

This chain joins TRBV9 and TRBJ2-7, with a weak D call TRBD2 (5 bases). The CDR3 runs 15 residues. The germline V gene has CDR1 SGDLS and CDR2 YYNGEE. The germline V and J ends were trimmed by 0 bases and 3 bases, with 13 bases remaining between them. In nucleotides, the CDR3 is TGTGCCAGCAGCGTAGAGGACTCTGCCCTCTACGAGCAGTACTTC. This translates into CASSVEDSALYEQYF.

This chain connects TRBV2 to TRBJ2-3; 8 bases match TRBD2. The CDR3 covers 16 residues. With 1 base clipped from V and 2 bases from J, the junction kept 5 bases outside the gene matches. Germline-derived CDR1 and CDR2 are SNHLY and FYNNEI. CDR3 residues: CASSEGAGGDTDTQYF. For the CDR3, the DNA is TGTGCCAGCAGTGAAGGGGCGGGAGGTGACACAGATACGCAGTATTTT.

The gene calls are TRBV30 and TRBJ2-1, with 9 bases matching TRBD2. J gave up 2 bases and V 3 bases, and 8 bases lay outside the gene matches. The germline V gene encodes CDR1 GTSNPN and CDR2 SVGIG (reference sequence). This CDR3 contains 16 residues. This CDR3 reads CAWSNPAGGAYNEQFF. The CDR3 DNA reads as TGTGCCTGGAGCAATCCAGCGGGGGGCGCCTACAATGAGCAGTTCTTC.

CDR3 region: CASSPSSYEQYF. The CDR3 coding sequence is TGTGCCAGTAGTCCTAGCTCCTACGAGCAGTACTTC. The chain recombines TRBV19 with TRBJ2-7, with no clear D. The CDR3 contains 12 residues. Between the trimmed V and J ends, which lost 5 bases and 0 bases, there was a span of 5 bases. Per the germline V gene, CDR1 is LNHDA and CDR2 is SQIVND (reference sequence).

The chain has TRBV5-6 and TRBJ1-4; no clear D. Germline assignment: CDR1 SGHDT and CDR2 YYEEEE. CDR3 length equals 14 residues. Trimming left V 1 base short and J 5 bases short, with 9 bases between. The CDR3 sequence: CASSLLGPNEKLFF. For the CDR3, the DNA is TGTGCCAGCAGCTTGCTAGGCCCGAATGAAAAACTGTTTTTT.

V gene TRBV25-1 combines with J gene TRBJ1-2; no clear D. V dropped 3 bases and J dropped 4 bases, with 18 bases sitting between them. The CDR3 totals 16 residues. Germline V gene lookup returns CDR1 MGHDK and CDR2 SYGVNS. The CDR3 bases are TGTGCCAGCAGTGATTACACCGATCCCAGTTTCTATGGCTACACCTTC. Translating it yields CASSDYTDPSFYGYTF.

The chain links TRBV6-5 to TRBJ2-1; D not resolved. The ends were cut back, 2 bases at V and 2 bases at J, with 7 bases in the middle. The CDR3 runs 14 residues. CDR1 is MNHEY, CDR2 SVGAGI, per germline. CDR3 region: CASSYRVPYNEQFF. CDR3 in DNA: TGTGCCAGCAGTTACCGGGTCCCCTACAATGAGCAGTTCTTC.

This clone was counted a single time. V gene TRBV10-3 combines with J gene TRBJ2-5; 7 nucleotides align to TRBD1. V was pared by 4 bases and J by 4 bases, with 9 bases of the junction left unmatched. CDR1 is ENHRY and CDR2 is SYGVKD in the germline V gene. The CDR3 covers 15 residues. Written as DNA, the CDR3 is TGTGCCATCAGTGGAGGGACAGATGGGACAGAGACCCAGTACTTC. Its protein product is CAISGGTDGTETQYF.